This TCR beta chain originates from a study of T cell responses to AZD1222 COVID-19 vaccine. General observations from the study: Compared with day 0, the breadth and depth of the Spike-specific TCR repertoire rose significantly after two doses of AZD1222. The number of AZD1222 recipients seropositive at baseline was only five to seven. Regions 160-218 and 743-854 held dominance among vaccine-associated CD4 TCRs, which spanned spike.

V dropped 3 bases and J dropped 0 bases, with 8 bases sitting between them. The CDR3 extends over 13 amino acids. Germline CDR1 is DFQATT and CDR2 is SNEGSKA (reference sequence). Sequencing used immunoSEQ multiplex PCR; TCRdb keeps in-frame clones, though not all of them. The table includes about 120,000 clones, 89% detected once. Note on this clone: The antigen is undetermined.

This TCR came from an adult in good health. Source: peripheral blood, taken on day 0 of AZD1222 vaccination. This chain uses TRBV20-1 with TRBJ1-1; D is undetermined. CDR3 in amino acids: CSASPDLNTEAFF. The CDR3 region has the DNA TGCAGTGCTAGTCCAGATTTGAACACTGAAGCTTTCTTT.